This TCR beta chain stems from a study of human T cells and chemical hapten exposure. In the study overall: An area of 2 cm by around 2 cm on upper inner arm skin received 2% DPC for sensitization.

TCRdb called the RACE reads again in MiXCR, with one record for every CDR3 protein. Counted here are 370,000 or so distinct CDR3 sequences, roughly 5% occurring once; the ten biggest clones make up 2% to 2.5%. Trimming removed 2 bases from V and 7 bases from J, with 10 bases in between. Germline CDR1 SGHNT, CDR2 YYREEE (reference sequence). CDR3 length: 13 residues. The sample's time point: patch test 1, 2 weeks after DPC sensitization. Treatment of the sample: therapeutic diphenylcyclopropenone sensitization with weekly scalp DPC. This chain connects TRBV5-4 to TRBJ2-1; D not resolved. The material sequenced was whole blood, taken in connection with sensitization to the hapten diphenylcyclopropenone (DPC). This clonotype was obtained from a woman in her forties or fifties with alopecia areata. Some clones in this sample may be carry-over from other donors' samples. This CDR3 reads CASSFGRRNEQFF. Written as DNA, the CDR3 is TGTGCCAGCAGCTTTGGACGAAGGAATGAGCAGTTCTTC.